Only one count was recorded for the clone carrying this T cell receptor beta chain. These data are taken from a study of blood T cell repertoires in COVID-19. About the study: Specimens from acute and convalescent COVID-19 originated in the United States, Italy and Spain.

Trimming left V 0 bases short and J 1 base short, with 9 bases between. Germline assignment: CDR1 MNHEY and CDR2 SVGAGI. CDR3 length equals 16 residues. The assay was immunoSEQ multiplex PCR, and TCRdb's table has in-frame clones only and misses some. The table shows roughly 330,000 clones, with around 87% occurring only once. The clonotype comes from a woman in her 30s who had recovered from COVID-19. Sequencing was carried out using PBMCs or T cells enriched from blood (not recorded which). The rearrangement joins TRBV6-5 to TRBJ1-4; no firm D call. The CDR3 here is CASSYSGLGTNEKLFF. The CDR3 nucleotides read TGTGCCAGCAGTTACTCTGGACTGGGAACTAATGAAAAACTGTTTTTT.